A selection of T cell receptor beta chains follows, all from one sample in a study of T cell changes during pregnancy in multiple sclerosis. The assay was immunoSEQ multiplex PCR, and TCRdb's table has in-frame clones only and misses some. Altogether approximately 100,000 clones are present, around 92% being singletons, with the ten largest covering about 2.9%. Specimen: peripheral blood, collected in the second trimester of pregnancy. All receptors come from a female donor with multiple sclerosis, enrolled in a pregnancy study. Each CDR3 is given with its conserved first and last residue. The order of the fields is CDR3 length, J gene, D gene, clone size, V gene, CDR3 protein. D genes are given only for firm matches. Clone size appears in some rows only: once, few, many, or a class for an expanded clone.

CDR3 length: 19
J gene: TRBJ2-2
D gene: NA
clone size: NA
V gene: TRBV6-1
CDR3 protein: CASSEASRTRPGDVGELFF

CDR3 length: 14
J gene: TRBJ1-6
D gene: NA
clone size: NA
V gene: TRBV6-1
CDR3 protein: CASSEARLTTPLHF

CDR3 length: 14
J gene: TRBJ2-1
D gene: NA
clone size: NA
V gene: TRBV6-5
CDR3 protein: CASSYPTPRGEQFF

CDR3 length: 14
J gene: TRBJ2-2
D gene: NA
clone size: few
V gene: TRBV9
CDR3 protein: CASSAFAGTGELFF

CDR3 length: 19
J gene: TRBJ2-3
D gene: TRBD2
clone size: NA
V gene: TRBV15
CDR3 protein: CATSRWRLARPTSTDTQYF

CDR3 length: 16
J gene: TRBJ2-7
D gene: NA
clone size: NA
V gene: TRBV29-1
CDR3 protein: CSVVGGLSGSIYEQYF

CDR3 length: 13
J gene: TRBJ2-7
D gene: TRBD2
clone size: NA
V gene: TRBV29-1
CDR3 protein: CSVATSGSYEQYF

CDR3 length: 16
J gene: TRBJ2-4
D gene: TRBD2
clone size: NA
V gene: TRBV28
CDR3 protein: CASSFGAGRAKNIQYF

CDR3 length: 13
J gene: TRBJ2-2
D gene: TRBD2
clone size: few
V gene: TRBV2
CDR3 protein: CASRVGRDGELFF

CDR3 length: 14
J gene: TRBJ2-4
D gene: NA
clone size: NA
V gene: TRBV19
CDR3 protein: CASSAGLGKNIQYF

CDR3 length: 15
J gene: TRBJ1-2
D gene: NA
clone size: NA
V gene: TRBV6-1
CDR3 protein: CASSGDIIPNYGYTF

CDR3 length: 14
J gene: TRBJ2-7
D gene: TRBD1
clone size: NA
V gene: TRBV27
CDR3 protein: CASSLGTGKYEQYF

CDR3 length: 12
J gene: TRBJ1-1
D gene: NA
clone size: NA
V gene: TRBV28
CDR3 protein: CAGGGRNTEAFF